This T cell receptor (beta chain) was identified during a study of CD8+ T cells in alopecia areata. On the study more broadly: Percent affected scalp area, the SALT score, rated treated patients' severity.

Extraction of RNA preceded its reverse transcription into cDNA, which served as the sequencing template. Profiling relied on immunoSEQ multiplex PCR, and the TCRdb table lists in-frame clones only, not all of them. The sample lists about 160,000 clones, approximately 65% seen once, with approximately 0.9% in the top ten. The sample's treatment: oral pan-JAK inhibitor, 5-10 mg twice daily. From PBMCs, CD4+ and CD8+ T cells were sorted. The V gene's germline CDR1 is GTSNPN and CDR2 SVGIG (reference sequence). V lost 0 bases, J lost 6 bases, and 6 bases lay in between. The CDR3 has 12 amino acids. Remarks on this clone: Its antigen remains unidentified.

Notes on the study in general: Patients displayed less clarity in TCR sharing than mice, a finding possibly related to HLA.

Sequenced here: CD4+ T cells sorted from blood, sampled at week 4, from a patient treated with tofacitinib. The J gene is TRBJ1-3, the V gene TRBV30; no clear D. This sequence originates from a human donor with alopecia areata. Written as DNA, the CDR3 is TGTGCCTGGAGTGTTATTTCAAACACCATATATTTT. The encoded protein is CAWSVISNTIYF.